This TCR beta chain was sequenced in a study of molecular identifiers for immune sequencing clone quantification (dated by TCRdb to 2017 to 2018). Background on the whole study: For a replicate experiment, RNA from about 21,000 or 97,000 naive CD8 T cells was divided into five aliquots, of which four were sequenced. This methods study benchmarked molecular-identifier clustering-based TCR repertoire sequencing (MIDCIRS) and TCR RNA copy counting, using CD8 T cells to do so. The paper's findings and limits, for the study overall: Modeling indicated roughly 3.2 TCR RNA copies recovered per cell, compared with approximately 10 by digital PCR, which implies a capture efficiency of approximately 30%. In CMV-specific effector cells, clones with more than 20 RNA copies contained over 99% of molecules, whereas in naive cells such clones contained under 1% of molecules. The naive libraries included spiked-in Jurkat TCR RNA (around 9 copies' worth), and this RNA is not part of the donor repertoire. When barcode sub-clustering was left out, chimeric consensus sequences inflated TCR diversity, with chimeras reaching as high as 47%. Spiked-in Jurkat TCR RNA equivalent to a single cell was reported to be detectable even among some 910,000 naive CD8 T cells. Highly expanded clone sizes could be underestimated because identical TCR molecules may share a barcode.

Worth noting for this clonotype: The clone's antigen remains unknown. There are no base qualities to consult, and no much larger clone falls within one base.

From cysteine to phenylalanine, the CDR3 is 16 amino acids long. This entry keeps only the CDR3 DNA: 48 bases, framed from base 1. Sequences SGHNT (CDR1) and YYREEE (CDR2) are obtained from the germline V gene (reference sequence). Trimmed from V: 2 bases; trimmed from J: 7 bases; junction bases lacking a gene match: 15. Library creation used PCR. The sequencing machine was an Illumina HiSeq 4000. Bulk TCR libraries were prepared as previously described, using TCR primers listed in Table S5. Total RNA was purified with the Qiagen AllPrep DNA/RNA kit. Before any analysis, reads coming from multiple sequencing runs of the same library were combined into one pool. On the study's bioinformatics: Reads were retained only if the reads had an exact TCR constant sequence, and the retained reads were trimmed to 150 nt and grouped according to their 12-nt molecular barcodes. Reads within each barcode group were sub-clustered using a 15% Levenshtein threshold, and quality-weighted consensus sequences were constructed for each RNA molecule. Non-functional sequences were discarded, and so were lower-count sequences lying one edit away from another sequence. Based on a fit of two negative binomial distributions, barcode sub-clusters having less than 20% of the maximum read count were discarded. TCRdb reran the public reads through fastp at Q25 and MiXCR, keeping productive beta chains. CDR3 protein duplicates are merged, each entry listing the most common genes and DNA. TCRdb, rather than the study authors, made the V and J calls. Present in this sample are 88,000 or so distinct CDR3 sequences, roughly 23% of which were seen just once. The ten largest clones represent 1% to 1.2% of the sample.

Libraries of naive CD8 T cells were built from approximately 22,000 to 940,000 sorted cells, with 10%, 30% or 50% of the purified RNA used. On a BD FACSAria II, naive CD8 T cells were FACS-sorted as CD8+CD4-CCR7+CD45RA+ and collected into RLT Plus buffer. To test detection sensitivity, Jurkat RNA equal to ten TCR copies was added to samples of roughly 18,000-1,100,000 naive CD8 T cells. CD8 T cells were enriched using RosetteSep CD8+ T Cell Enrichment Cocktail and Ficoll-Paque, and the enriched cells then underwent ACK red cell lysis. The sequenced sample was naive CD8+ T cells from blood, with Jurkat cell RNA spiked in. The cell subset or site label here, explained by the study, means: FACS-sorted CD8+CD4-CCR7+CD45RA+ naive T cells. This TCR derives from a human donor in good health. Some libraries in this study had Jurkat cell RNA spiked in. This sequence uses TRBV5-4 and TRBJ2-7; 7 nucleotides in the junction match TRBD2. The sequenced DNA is TGTGCCAGCAGCTTAACGACTAGCTCCCCGGTTGTGGAGCAGTACTTC. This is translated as CASSLTTSSPVVEQYF.